The 4 T cell receptor beta chains reported below all come from one sample, sequenced in a study of blood T cell repertoires in COVID-19. Assay: immunoSEQ multiplex PCR; the TCRdb copy retains only in-frame clones and omits some. The sample consists of 300,000 to 350,000 clones, 87% of them appearing once. Sequencing was done on a sample of peripheral blood. These receptors originate from a man between 18 and 35 years old with active or convalescent COVID-19.

The chain links TRBV5-1 to TRBJ2-1; 7 nucleotides align to TRBD1. V shed 2 bases and J 4 bases; nucleotides not matched to a gene: 6. The CDR3 length is 15 residues. Germline CDR1 SGHRS, CDR2 YFSETQ. CDR3 protein: CASSLTGDLYNEQFF. CDR3 nucleotides: TGCGCCAGCAGCTTAACAGGGGACCTATACAATGAGCAGTTCTTC.

This clone occurred once. This chain links TRBV3-1 (or the pseudogene TRBV3-2) with TRBJ2-1; D is uncertain. This CDR3 is 14 amino acids long. Between the trimmed V and J ends, which lost 1 base and 4 bases, there was a span of 8 bases. Germline CDR1 and CDR2: LGHDT and YNNKEL (reference sequence). The CDR3 bases are TGTGCCAGCAGCCAAGGCCCAGGATACAATGAGCAGTTCTTC. Translation: CASSQGPGYNEQFF.

V usage is TRBV9 and J usage is TRBJ1-2, with TRBD1 identical over 8 bases. The V gene's germline CDR1 is SGDLS and CDR2 YYNGEE. There are 14 residues in the CDR3. Trimming took 1 base from V and 7 from J; bases not matched to a gene: 6. CDR3 sequence reads: CASSVQTGASGYTF. CDR3 nucleotide sequence: TGTGCCAGCAGCGTACAGACAGGGGCGAGTGGCTACACCTTC.

In this sample, this clone turned up a few times. This chain connects TRBV7-2 to TRBJ2-7, with a possible D match to TRBD1 (5 bases). There are 15 residues in the CDR3. Germline-derived CDR1 and CDR2 are SGHTA and FQGNSA. With 2 bases removed from V and 6 bases from J, the gap between germline ends came to 17 bases. CDR3 amino acids: CASSLRAGSIGEQYF. CDR3 nucleotides: TGTGCCAGCAGCTTAAGAGCAGGGTCTATAGGCGAGCAGTACTTC.